This is a list of T cell receptor beta chains from one sample in a study of blood T cell repertoires in COVID-19. TCRdb's copy holds only in-frame clones and misses some; the assay was immunoSEQ multiplex PCR. This sample carries 150,000 or so clones, approximately 86% of them seen once, and the ten largest clones take around a sixth. Sequencing was done on a sample of PBMCs or T cells enriched from blood (not recorded which). These receptors were taken from a man aged 55 to 70 who had recovered from COVID-19. CDR3s include the opening cysteine and the closing phenylalanine or tryptophan. D genes are given only for firm matches. Clone size appears in some rows only: once, few, many, or a class for an expanded clone.

J | size | V | D | CDR3 | DNA
TRBJ2-1 | - | TRBV4-1 | TRBD1 | CASSQVGQGNEQFF | TGCGCCAGCAGCCAGGTAGGACAGGGGAATGAGCAGTTCTTC
TRBJ2-7 | - | TRBV5-4 | - | CASSLGGRAYEQYF | TGTGCCAGCAGCTTGGGGGGCAGGGCCTACGAGCAGTACTTC
TRBJ2-6 | - | TRBV5-1 | - | CASSLGLTYPEANVLTF | TGCGCCAGCAGCTTGGGCCTGACTTATCCTGAGGCCAACGTCCTGACTTTC
TRBJ2-3 | - | TRBV5-1 | TRBD1 | CASKLGQGTDTQYF | TGCGCCAGCAAGTTGGGACAGGGCACAGATACGCAGTATTTT
TRBJ2-1 | - | TRBV9 | - | CASSNAQGREQFF | TGTGCCAGCAGCAACGCACAGGGTCGTGAGCAGTTCTTC
TRBJ1-2 | - | TRBV7-9 | - | CASSRPGRVDGYTF | TGTGCCAGCAGTCGGCCCGGCAGGGTGGATGGCTACACCTTC
TRBJ1-4 | - | TRBV5-6 | - | CASSLVGREGEKLFF | TGTGCCAGCAGCTTGGTGGGCAGGGAGGGAGAAAAACTGTTTTTT
TRBJ2-2 | few | TRBV7-2 | TRBD2 | CASSLDRTRVNTGELFF | TGTGCCAGCAGCTTAGACCGGACTAGGGTTAACACCGGGGAGCTGTTTTTT
TRBJ1-1 | - | TRBV13 | TRBD1 | CASSRDRGSTEAFF | TGTGCCAGCAGCCGGGACAGGGGGAGCACTGAAGCTTTCTTT
TRBJ2-1 | - | TRBV7-9 | TRBD1 | CASSPDRGFNEQFF | TGTGCCAGCAGCCCGGACAGGGGATTCAATGAGCAGTTCTTC
TRBJ2-3 | - | TRBV5-1 | TRBD2 | CASSPLAGGTDTQYF | TGCGCCAGCAGCCCTCTAGCGGGGGGGACAGATACGCAGTATTTT
TRBJ1-1 | - | TRBV3-1/TRBV3-2 | TRBD1 | CASSQGGGTVNTEAFF | TGTGCCAGCAGCCAAGGAGGGGGGACAGTAAACACTGAAGCTTTCTTT
TRBJ1-1 | - | TRBV3-1/TRBV3-2 | - | CASSQVSGTEAFF | TGTGCCAGCAGCCAAGTCTCGGGGACTGAAGCTTTCTTT
TRBJ2-1 | - | TRBV27 | - | CASQPAALSDEQFF | TGTGCCAGCCAACCGGCCGCCCTGAGCGATGAGCAGTTCTTC
TRBJ1-4 | few | TRBV2 | - | CASSDNRNEKLFF | TGTGCCAGCAGTGATAACAGGAATGAAAAACTGTTTTTT
TRBJ2-7 | - | TRBV12-5 | - | CASGLESSQGTYEQYF | TGTGCTAGTGGTTTGGAATCTTCACAGGGAACCTACGAGCAGTACTTC
TRBJ1-5 | - | TRBV23-1 | TRBD1 | CASSHLLRDRDNQPQHF | TGCGCCAGCAGTCACCTCCTCCGGGACAGGGACAATCAGCCCCAGCATTTT
TRBJ1-5 | - | TRBV19 | - | CASSINLIRSQPQHF | TGTGCCAGTAGTATTAACCTCATTCGTAGTCAGCCCCAGCATTTT
TRBJ1-6 | many | TRBV20-1 | - | CSARGGSPLHF | TGCAGTGCTAGAGGAGGCTCACCCCTCCACTTT
TRBJ1-2 | - | TRBV6-1 | TRBD1 | CASSVTLAGTDYYGYTF | TGTGCCAGCAGTGTCACTCTCGCCGGGACAGACTACTATGGCTACACCTTC
TRBJ1-3 | - | TRBV19 | TRBD1 | CASSPPPGQGARWGNTIYF | TGTGCCAGTAGCCCTCCCCCGGGACAGGGGGCACGGTGGGGAAACACCATATATTTT
TRBJ1-2 | - | TRBV9 | - | CASSVGQGGNYGYTF | TGTGCCAGCAGCGTAGGCCAGGGTGGAAACTATGGCTACACCTTC
TRBJ1-5 | - | TRBV7-9 | - | CASRPSGSNQPQHF | TGTGCCAGCCGCCCCTCAGGGTCCAATCAGCCCCAGCATTTT
TRBJ2-1 | - | TRBV2 | TRBD2 | CASRRGPAGGAYNEQFF | TGTGCCAGCAGGAGGGGCCCCGCGGGAGGCGCCTACAATGAGCAGTTCTTC
TRBJ1-2 | - | TRBV14 | TRBD1 | CASSPRGHRNGYTF | TGTGCCAGCAGCCCCAGGGGGCACCGGAATGGCTACACCTTC
TRBJ2-3 | - | TRBV30 | TRBD2 | CAWSAGGATDTQYF | TGTGCCTGGAGTGCGGGGGGGGCCACAGATACGCAGTATTTT
TRBJ1-2 | - | TRBV15 | - | CATSSAGYYGYTF | TGTGCCACCAGCAGCGCAGGGTACTATGGCTACACCTTC
TRBJ1-5 | - | TRBV2 | TRBD1 | CASRGGQLYYSNQPQHF | TGTGCCAGCAGGGGGGGACAGCTGTACTATAGCAATCAGCCCCAGCATTTT
TRBJ1-2 | - | TRBV6-5 | - | CASNGQPGYGYTF | TGTGCCAGCAATGGACAGCCGGGCTATGGCTACACCTTC
TRBJ2-5 | - | TRBV7-2 | TRBD2 | CASSRGGLAGVETQYF | TGTGCCAGCAGCAGGGGGGGGCTAGCGGGAGTCGAGACCCAGTACTTC
TRBJ1-1 | - | TRBV3-1/TRBV3-2 | TRBD1 | CASSPMDRGGHTEAFF | TGTGCCAGCAGCCCAATGGACAGGGGGGGACACACTGAAGCTTTCTTT
TRBJ2-2 | - | TRBV3-1/TRBV3-2 | TRBD2 | CASSQTSGGASTGELFF | TGTGCCAGCAGCCAAACTAGCGGGGGGGCCAGCACCGGGGAGCTGTTTTTT
TRBJ2-7 | - | TRBV19 | TRBD2 | CASSIFGGGVVEQYF | TGTGCCAGTAGTATATTTGGCGGGGGAGTGGTCGAGCAGTACTTC